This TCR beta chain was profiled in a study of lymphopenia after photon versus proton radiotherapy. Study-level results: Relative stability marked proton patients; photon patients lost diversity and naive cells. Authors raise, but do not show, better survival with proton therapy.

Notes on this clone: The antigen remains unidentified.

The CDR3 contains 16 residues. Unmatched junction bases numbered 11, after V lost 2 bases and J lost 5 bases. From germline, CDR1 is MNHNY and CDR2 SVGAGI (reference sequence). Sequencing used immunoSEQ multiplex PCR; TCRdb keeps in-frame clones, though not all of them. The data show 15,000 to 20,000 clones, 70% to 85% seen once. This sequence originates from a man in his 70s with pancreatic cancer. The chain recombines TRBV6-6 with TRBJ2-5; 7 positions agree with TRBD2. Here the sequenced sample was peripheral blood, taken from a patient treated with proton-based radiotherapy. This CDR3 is CASSYDGAGAGETQYF. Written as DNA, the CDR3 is TGTGCCAGCAGTTACGATGGGGCGGGAGCAGGTGAGACCCAGTACTTC.